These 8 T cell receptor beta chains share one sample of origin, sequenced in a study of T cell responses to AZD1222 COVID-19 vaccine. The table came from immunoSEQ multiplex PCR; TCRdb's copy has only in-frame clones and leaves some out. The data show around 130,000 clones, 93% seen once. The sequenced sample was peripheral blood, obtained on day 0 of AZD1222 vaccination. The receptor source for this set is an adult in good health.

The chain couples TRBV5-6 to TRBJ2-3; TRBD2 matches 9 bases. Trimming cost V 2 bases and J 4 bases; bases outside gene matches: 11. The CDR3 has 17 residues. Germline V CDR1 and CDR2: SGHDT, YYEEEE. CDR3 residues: CASSFILSSGAADTQYF. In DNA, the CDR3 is TGTGCCAGCAGCTTCATTCTTTCTAGCGGGGCGGCAGATACGCAGTATTTT.

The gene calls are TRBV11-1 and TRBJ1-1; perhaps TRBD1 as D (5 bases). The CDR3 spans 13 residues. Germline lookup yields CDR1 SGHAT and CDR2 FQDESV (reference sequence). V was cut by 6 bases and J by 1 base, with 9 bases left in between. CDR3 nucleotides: TGTGCCAGCAGTTCGACAGAGAACACTGAAGCTTTCTTT. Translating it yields CASSSTENTEAFF. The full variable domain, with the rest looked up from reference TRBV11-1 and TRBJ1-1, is EAEVAQSPRYKITEKSQAVAFWCDPISGHATLYWYRQILGQGPELLVQFQDESVVDDSQLPKDRFSAERLKGVDSTLKIQPAELGDSAMYLCASSSTENTEAFFGQGTRLTVV.

The CDR3 loop reads CAWSVGRLAEGQYF. CDR3 DNA sequence: TGTGCCTGGAGTGTAGGCAGGCTAGCGGAGGGGCAGTACTTC. The chain employs TRBV30 and TRBJ2-7; TRBD2 matches at 7 bases. CDR1 and CDR2 (germline): GTSNPN, SVGIG (reference sequence). This CDR3 comprises 14 residues. The V gene end was trimmed by 0 bases and the J gene end by 9 bases; junction bases not matched to a gene: 11.

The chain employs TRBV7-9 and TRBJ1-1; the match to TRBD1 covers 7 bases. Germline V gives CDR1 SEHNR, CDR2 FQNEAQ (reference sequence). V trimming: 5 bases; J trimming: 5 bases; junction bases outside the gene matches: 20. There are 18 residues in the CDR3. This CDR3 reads CASSPVTGISIYRTEAFF. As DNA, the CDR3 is TGTGCCAGCAGCCCGGTGACAGGGATTTCGATTTATAGGACTGAAGCTTTCTTT.

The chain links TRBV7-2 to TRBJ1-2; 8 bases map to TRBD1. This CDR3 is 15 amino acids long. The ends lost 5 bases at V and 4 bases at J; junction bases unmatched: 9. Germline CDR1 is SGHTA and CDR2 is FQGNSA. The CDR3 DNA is TGTGCCAGCAGCCGTCAGGGGGCCTTAAGCTATGGCTACACCTTC. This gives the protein CASSRQGALSYGYTF.

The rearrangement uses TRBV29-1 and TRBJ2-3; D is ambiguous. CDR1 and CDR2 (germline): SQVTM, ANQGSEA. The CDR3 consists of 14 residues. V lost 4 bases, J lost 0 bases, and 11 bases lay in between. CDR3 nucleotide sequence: TGCAGCGTTGTTCAGGAAAGGAGCACAGATACGCAGTATTTT. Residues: CSVVQERSTDTQYF.

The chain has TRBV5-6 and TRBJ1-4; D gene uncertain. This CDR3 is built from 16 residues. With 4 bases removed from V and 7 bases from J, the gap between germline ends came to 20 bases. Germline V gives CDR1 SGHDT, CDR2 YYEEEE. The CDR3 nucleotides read TGTGCCAGCAGCGGATGGCGTCCAGGAGGGAGTGAAAAACTGTTTTTT. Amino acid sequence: CASSGWRPGGSEKLFF. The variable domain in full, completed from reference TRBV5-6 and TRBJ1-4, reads DAGVTQSPTHLIKTRGQQVTLRCSPKSGHDTVSWYQQALGQGPQFIFQYYEEEERQRGNFPDRFSGHQFPNYSSELNVNALLLGDSALYLCASSGWRPGGSEKLFFGSGTQLSVL.

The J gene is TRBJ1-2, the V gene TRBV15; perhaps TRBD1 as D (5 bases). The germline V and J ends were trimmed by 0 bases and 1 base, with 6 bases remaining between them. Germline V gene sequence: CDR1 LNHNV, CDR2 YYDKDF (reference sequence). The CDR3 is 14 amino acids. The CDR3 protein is CATSRDGGNYGYTF. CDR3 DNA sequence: TGTGCCACCAGCAGAGATGGGGGTAACTATGGCTACACCTTC.